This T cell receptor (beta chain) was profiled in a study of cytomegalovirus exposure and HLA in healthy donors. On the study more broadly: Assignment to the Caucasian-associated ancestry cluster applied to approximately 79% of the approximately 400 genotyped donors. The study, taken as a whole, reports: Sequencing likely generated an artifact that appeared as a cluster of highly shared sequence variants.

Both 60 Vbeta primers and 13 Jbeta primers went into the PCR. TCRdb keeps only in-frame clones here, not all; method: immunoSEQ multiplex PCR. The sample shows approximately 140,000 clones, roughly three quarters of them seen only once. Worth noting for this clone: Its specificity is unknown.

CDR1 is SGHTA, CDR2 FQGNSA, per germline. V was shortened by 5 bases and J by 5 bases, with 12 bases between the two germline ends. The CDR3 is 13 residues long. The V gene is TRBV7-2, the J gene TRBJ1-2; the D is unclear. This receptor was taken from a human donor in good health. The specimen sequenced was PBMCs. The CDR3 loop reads CASSPELNYGYTF. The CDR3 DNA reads TGTGCCAGCAGCCCCGAACTGAATTATGGCTACACCTTC.